This T cell receptor beta chain was recorded in a study of identical twins. V dropped 5 bases and J dropped 8 bases, with 13 bases sitting between them. This CDR3 contains 13 residues. TCRdb called the 5' RACE reads again in MiXCR, with one record for every CDR3 protein. Of about 530,000 distinct CDR3 sequences in the sample, around 20% were seen once. These data are also associated with another study on yellow fever vaccine responses in identical twins.

The rearrangement joins TRBV12-3 or TRBV12-4 to TRBJ2-1; D gene ambiguous. Material for sequencing was CD4+ T cells sorted from blood. The clonotype comes from a woman aged 18-29 years in good health. The CDR3, as DNA: TGTGCCAGCAGTCCCCAGGTCAATCATGAGCAGTTCTTC. Translated: CASSPQVNHEQFF.